What follows are 19 T cell receptor beta chains derived from one specimen sequenced in a study of blood T cell repertoires in COVID-19. Here immunoSEQ multiplex PCR was the method, and the copy in TCRdb shows in-frame clones only, minus some. The table lists about 280,000 clones, over 75% of them singletons, with 13% in the top ten. Sequences were obtained from peripheral blood. The source of these receptors is a human donor in a cohort sampled during active COVID-19.

V usage is TRBV24-1 and J usage is TRBJ2-5; a possible D gene is TRBD2 (6 bases). The CDR3 totals 14 residues. Trimming took 8 bases from V and 7 from J, leaving 19 bases between them. Germline V lookup: CDR1 KGHDR, CDR2 SFDVKD. The CDR3 nucleotides read TGTGCCACCATCCCTAGCAACACCGGGGGGACCCAGTACTTC. This sequence encodes CATIPSNTGGTQYF.

The chain uses TRBV9 and TRBJ1-5, with D hard to call. V shed 4 bases and J shed 0 bases, with 11 bases lying between them. Germline V gives CDR1 SGDLS, CDR2 YYNGEE. The CDR3 is 15 amino acids. CDR3 in amino acids: CASSPRGHSNQPQHF. CDR3 coding DNA: TGTGCCAGCAGCCCCAGAGGTCATAGCAATCAGCCCCAGCATTTT.

The chain is built from TRBV19 and TRBJ2-1; possibly TRBD2 for D (5 bases). Trimming left V 11 bases short and J 0 bases short, with 14 bases between. There are 14 residues in the CDR3. CDR1 LNHDA and CDR2 SQIVND come from the germline V gene (reference sequence). CDR3 nucleotides: TGTGCCTCCAGCGGTTCAAGCTCCTACAATGAGCAGTTCTTC. This codes for CASSGSSSYNEQFF. The entire variable domain, with the rest obtained from reference TRBV19 and TRBJ2-1, is as follows: DGGITQSPKYLFRKEGQNVTLSCEQNLNHDAMYWYRQDPGQGLRLIYYSQIVNDFQKGDIAEGYSVSREKKESFPLTVTSAQKNPTAFYLCASSGSSSYNEQFFGPGTRLTVL.

The chain couples TRBV6-6 to TRBJ2-5; 8 bases match TRBD1. The V segment lost 6 bases and the J segment 5 bases; nucleotides outside the gene matches: 8. The CDR3 consists of 14 residues. Germline assignment: CDR1 MNHNY and CDR2 SVGAGI (reference sequence). This CDR3 is CASSFTGGGETQYF. DNA for the CDR3: TGTGCCAGCAGCTTTACAGGGGGAGGTGAGACCCAGTACTTC.

In this sample, this clone turned up a few times. The V call is TRBV28, the J call TRBJ1-2, with D unclear. Germline V lookup: CDR1 MDHEN, CDR2 SYDVKM. CDR3 length: 13 amino acids. The V end was cut by 1 base, the J end by 5 bases, with 8 bases between. CDR3 bases: TGTGCCAGCAGTTTATATACCCGGTATGGCTACACCTTC. Protein: CASSLYTRYGYTF.

V gene TRBV19 combines with J gene TRBJ2-7; D is possibly TRBD2 (6 bases). Germline V gives CDR1 LNHDA, CDR2 SQIVND (reference sequence). V lost 8 bases and J 6 bases, leaving 26 bases between the germline ends. The CDR3 loop spans 16 amino acids. CDR3 DNA sequence: TGTGCCAGTCTAGAGAACGCGGGACTGAACTCAGGCGAGCAGTACTTC. Its translation: CASLENAGLNSGEQYF.

The V gene is TRBV2, the J gene TRBJ2-2; no clear D gene. Trimming removed 5 bases from V and 2 bases from J, with 9 bases in between. CDR1 and CDR2 from the germline V gene are SNHLY and FYNNEI. The length of the CDR3 is 14 residues. CDR3 residues: CASSRLTNTGELFF. CDR3 DNA: TGTGCCAGCAGTAGACTTACCAACACCGGGGAGCTGTTTTTT.

The chain recombines TRBV15 with TRBJ2-5; 8 bases fit TRBD1. Per the germline V gene, CDR1 is LNHNV and CDR2 is YYDKDF (reference sequence). The CDR3 is 14 amino acids. The V gene end was trimmed by 1 base and the J gene end by 5 bases; junction bases not matched to a gene: 3. The CDR3, as DNA: TGTGCCACCAGCAGAGGGACAGGGACGGAGACCCAGTACTTC. It encodes CATSRGTGTETQYF. The full variable domain, completed using reference TRBV15 and TRBJ2-5, is DAMVIQNPRYQVTQFGKPVTLSCSQTLNHNVMYWYQQKSSQAPKLLFHYYDKDFNNEADTPDNFQSRRPNTSFCFLDIRSPGLGDTAMYLCATSRGTGTETQYFGPGTRLLVL.

DNA of the CDR3: TGTGCCAGCAGTGGCACAAGTGGCTACACCTTC. Residues: CASSGTSGYTF. This chain links TRBV25-1 with TRBJ1-2; D gene uncertain. Trimming left V 4 bases short and J 7 bases short, with 7 bases between. The CDR3 loop spans 11 amino acids. CDR1 is MGHDK and CDR2 is SYGVNS in the germline V gene.

The chain carries TRBV19 and TRBJ2-3; D unresolved. Germline lookup yields CDR1 LNHDA and CDR2 SQIVND (reference sequence). With 2 bases removed from V and 0 bases from J, the gap between germline ends came to 9 bases. CDR3 length: 15 residues. DNA of the CDR3: TGTGCCAGTAGTATATTAGTTGCTAGCACAGATACGCAGTATTTT. Amino acids: CASSILVASTDTQYF.

This chain connects TRBV7-6 to TRBJ1-2, with 7 bases that match TRBD1. Germline V lookup: CDR1 SGHVS, CDR2 FNYEAQ. The trim removed 6 bases at V and 5 bases at J, leaving 9 bases unmatched. The length of the CDR3 is 14 residues. The CDR3 nucleotides are TGTGCCAGCAGTTCCGGGACAGCGGCGTATGGCTACACCTTC. Protein sequence: CASSSGTAAYGYTF.

This clone was found once. CDR3 DNA: TGTGCCAGCAGCTTGGTACTAGCGGGAGTCTACGAGCAGTACTTC. This translates into CASSLVLAGVYEQYF. This chain uses TRBV5-5 with TRBJ2-7; 11 nucleotides line up with TRBD2. The V gene's germline CDR1 is SGHKS and CDR2 YYEKEE (reference sequence). V shed 0 bases, J shed 3 bases, and the junction held 2 bases outside the gene matches. The CDR3 covers 15 residues. Full variable domain (rest looked up from reference TRBV5-5 and TRBJ2-7): DAGVTQSPTHLIKTRGQQVTLRCSPISGHKSVSWYQQVLGQGPQFIFQYYEKEERGRGNFPDRFSARQFPNYSSELNVNALLLGDSALYLCASSLVLAGVYEQYFGPGTRLTVT.

This clone was picked up a small number of times. The CDR3 DNA reads TGCAGCAGTGAGGATCTTGGCTACACCTTC. This sequence encodes CSSEDLGYTF. The V call is TRBV29-1, the J call TRBJ1-2; D call uncertain. Germline CDR1 SQVTM, CDR2 ANQGSEA. V shed 8 bases and J shed 7 bases, with 11 bases lying between them. The CDR3 has 10 amino acids.

This chain joins TRBV6-6 and TRBJ2-1, with 8 bases identical to TRBD2. Germline V CDR1 and CDR2: MNHNY, SVGAGI (reference sequence). The CDR3 loop spans 14 amino acids. Trimming took 8 bases from V and 7 from J; bases not matched to a gene: 10. CDR3 nucleotide sequence: TGTGCCAGCGATGGGCTAGCGGGTGGAAATGAGCAGTTCTTC. This gives the protein CASDGLAGGNEQFF.

The J gene is TRBJ1-4, the V gene TRBV3-1 (or the pseudogene TRBV3-2); TRBD1 might be the D (6 bases). The germline V gene has CDR1 LGHDT and CDR2 YNNKEL (reference sequence). V lost 3 bases and J lost 14, with 19 bases in between. The CDR3 spans 14 residues. CDR3 loop: CASSQGALRQGLFF. The CDR3 region has the DNA TGTGCCAGCAGCCAGGGGGCTTTAAGGCAGGGCCTGTTTTTT.

The chain links TRBV5-1 to TRBJ2-7, with 10 bases that match TRBD2. Germline loops: CDR1 SGHRS, CDR2 YFSETQ. This CDR3 has 15 residues. The J segment lost 6 bases and the V segment lost 5 bases, leaving 11 bases of the junction unmatched. The CDR3 protein is CASRVGASGSGEQYF. The CDR3 bases are TGCGCCAGCAGAGTTGGTGCTAGCGGGAGTGGCGAGCAGTACTTC.

This chain connects TRBV7-2 to TRBJ1-2, with D tentatively TRBD1 (5 bases). CDR3 length: 14 amino acids. CDR1 is SGHTA, CDR2 FQGNSA, per germline. With 0 bases removed from V and 2 bases from J, the gap between germline ends came to 7 bases. CDR3 sequence: CASSLAPGNYGYTF. CDR3 DNA sequence: TGTGCCAGCAGCTTAGCTCCAGGGAACTATGGCTACACCTTC.

J is TRBJ2-1 and V is TRBV7-9; tentatively, D is TRBD1 (5 bases). V lost 5 bases and J lost 7, with 18 bases in between. The CDR3 loop spans 15 amino acids. Germline CDR1 reads SEHNR; CDR2 reads FQNEAQ (reference sequence). CDR3 bases: TGTGCCAGCAGCCCGAAATTCAGGGTTGGTAATGAGCAGTTCTTC. Translated: CASSPKFRVGNEQFF.

This clone was counted only a few times. V usage is TRBV30 and J usage is TRBJ1-6; D possibly corresponds to TRBD1 (6 bases). V lost 4 bases and J lost 5, with 15 bases in between. The CDR3 is 15 residues long. Germline lookup yields CDR1 GTSNPN and CDR2 SVGIG (reference sequence). As DNA, the CDR3 is TGTGCCTGGAACAGAAGAGGGACAAATAATTCACCCCTCCACTTT. This sequence encodes CAWNRRGTNNSPLHF.